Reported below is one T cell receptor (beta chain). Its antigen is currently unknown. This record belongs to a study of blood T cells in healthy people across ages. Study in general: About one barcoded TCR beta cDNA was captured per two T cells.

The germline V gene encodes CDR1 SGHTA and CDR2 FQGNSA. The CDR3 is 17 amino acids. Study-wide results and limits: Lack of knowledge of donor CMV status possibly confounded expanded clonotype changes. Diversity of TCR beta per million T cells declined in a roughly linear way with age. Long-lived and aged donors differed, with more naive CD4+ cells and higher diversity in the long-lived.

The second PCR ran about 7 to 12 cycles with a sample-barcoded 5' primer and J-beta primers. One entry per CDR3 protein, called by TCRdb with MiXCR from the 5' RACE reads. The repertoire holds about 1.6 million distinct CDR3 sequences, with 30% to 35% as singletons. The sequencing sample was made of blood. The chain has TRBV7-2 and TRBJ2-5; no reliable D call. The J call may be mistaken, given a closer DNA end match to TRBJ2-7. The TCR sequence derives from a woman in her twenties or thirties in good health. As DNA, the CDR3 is TGTGCCAGCAGCTTAGCGCTAGGGCCCGATTCCTCCTACGAGCAGTACTTC. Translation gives CASSLALGPDSSYEQYF.